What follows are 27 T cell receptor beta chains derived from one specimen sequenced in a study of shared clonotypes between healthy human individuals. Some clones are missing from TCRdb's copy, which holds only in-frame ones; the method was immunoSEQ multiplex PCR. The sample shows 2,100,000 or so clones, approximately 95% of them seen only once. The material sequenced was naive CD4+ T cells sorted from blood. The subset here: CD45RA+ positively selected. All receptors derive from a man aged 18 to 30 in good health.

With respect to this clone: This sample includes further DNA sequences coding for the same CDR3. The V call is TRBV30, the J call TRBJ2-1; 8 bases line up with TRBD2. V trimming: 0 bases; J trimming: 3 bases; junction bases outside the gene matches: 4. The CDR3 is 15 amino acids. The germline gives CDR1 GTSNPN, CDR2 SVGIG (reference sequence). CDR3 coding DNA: TGTGCCTGGAGTGTGCGCAGCGGGAGCTACAATGAGCAGTTCTTC. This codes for CAWSVRSGSYNEQFF.

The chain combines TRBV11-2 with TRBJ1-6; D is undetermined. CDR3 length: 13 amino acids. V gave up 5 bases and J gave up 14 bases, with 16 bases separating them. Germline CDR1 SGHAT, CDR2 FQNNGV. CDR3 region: CASSLGTESSLHF. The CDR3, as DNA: TGTGCCAGCAGCCTGGGTACGGAATCATCCCTCCACTTT.

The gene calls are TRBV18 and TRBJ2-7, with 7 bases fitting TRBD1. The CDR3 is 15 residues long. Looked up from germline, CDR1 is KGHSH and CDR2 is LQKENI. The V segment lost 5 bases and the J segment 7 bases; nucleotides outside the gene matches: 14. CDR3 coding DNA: TGTGCCAGCTCAGAAAAGCAGGGGGTGGTCGGGGAGCAGTACTTC. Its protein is CASSEKQGVVGEQYF. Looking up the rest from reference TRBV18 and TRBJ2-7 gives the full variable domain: NAGVMQNPRHLVRRRGQEARLRCSPMKGHSHVYWYRQLPEEGLKFMVYLQKENIIDESGMPKERFSAEFPKEGPSILRIQQVVRGDSAAYFCASSEKQGVVGEQYFGPGTRLTVT.

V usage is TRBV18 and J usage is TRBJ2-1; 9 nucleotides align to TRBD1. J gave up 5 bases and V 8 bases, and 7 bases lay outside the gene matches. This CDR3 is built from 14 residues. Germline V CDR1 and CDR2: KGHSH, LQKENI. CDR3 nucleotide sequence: TGTGCCAGCATTCCGGGACAGGGTAACAATGAGCAGTTCTTC. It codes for CASIPGQGNNEQFF.

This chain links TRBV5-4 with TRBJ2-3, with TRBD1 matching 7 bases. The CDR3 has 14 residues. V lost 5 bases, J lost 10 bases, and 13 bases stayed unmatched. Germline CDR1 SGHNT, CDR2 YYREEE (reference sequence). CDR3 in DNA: TGTGCCAGCAGGCCGGGACAGCAAAATTCGGCGCAGTATTTT. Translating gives CASRPGQQNSAQYF.

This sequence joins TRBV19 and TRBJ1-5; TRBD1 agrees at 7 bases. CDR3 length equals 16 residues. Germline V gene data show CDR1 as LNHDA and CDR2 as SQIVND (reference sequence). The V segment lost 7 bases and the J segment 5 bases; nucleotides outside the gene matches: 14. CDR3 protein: CASIRGTPGSDQPQHF. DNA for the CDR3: TGTGCCAGTATCAGGGGGACCCCAGGGTCAGATCAGCCCCAGCATTTT.

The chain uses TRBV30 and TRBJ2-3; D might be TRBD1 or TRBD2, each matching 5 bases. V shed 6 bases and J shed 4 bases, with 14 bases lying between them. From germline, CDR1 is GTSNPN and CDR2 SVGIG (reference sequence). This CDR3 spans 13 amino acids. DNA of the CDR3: TGTGCCTGTTCGAGGGGCCCCCCAGATACGCAGTATTTT. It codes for CACSRGPPDTQYF.

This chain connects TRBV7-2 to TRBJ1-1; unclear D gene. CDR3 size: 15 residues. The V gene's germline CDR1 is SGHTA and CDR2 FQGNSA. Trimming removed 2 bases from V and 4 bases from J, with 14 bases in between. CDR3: CASSLSGNSGTEAFF. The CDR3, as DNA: TGTGCCAGCAGCTTAAGTGGGAACTCCGGCACTGAAGCTTTCTTT.

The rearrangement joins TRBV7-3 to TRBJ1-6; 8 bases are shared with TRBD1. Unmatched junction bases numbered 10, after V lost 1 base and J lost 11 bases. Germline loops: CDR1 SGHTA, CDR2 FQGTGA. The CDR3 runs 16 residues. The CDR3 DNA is TGTGCCAGCAGCTTAATGGCCCCGGGACAGGAGACACCCCTCCACTTT. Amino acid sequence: CASSLMAPGQETPLHF.

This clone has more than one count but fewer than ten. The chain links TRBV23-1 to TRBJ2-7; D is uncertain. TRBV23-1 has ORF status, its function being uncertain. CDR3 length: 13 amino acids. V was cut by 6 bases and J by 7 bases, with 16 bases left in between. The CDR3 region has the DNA TGCGCCAGCAGCCCACTTGGTTGTCGAGAGCAGTACTTC. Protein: CASSPLGCREQYF.

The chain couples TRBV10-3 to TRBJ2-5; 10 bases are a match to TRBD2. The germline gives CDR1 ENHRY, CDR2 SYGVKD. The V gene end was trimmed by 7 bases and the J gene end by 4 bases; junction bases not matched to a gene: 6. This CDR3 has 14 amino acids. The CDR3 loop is CAITAQREGETQYF. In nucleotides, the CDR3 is TGTGCCATCACCGCCCAGCGGGAGGGAGAGACCCAGTACTTC.

CDR3 amino acids: CASSHLPPGTEKPNEKLFF. The CDR3 DNA sequence: TGCGCCAGCAGCCACCTCCCGCCGGGGACAGAGAAACCTAATGAAAAACTGTTTTTT. V gene TRBV4-3 combines with J gene TRBJ1-4; 7 bases map to TRBD1. Germline loops: CDR1 LGHNA, CDR2 YSLEER. The trim removed 3 bases at V and 3 bases at J, leaving 16 bases unmatched. This CDR3 has 19 amino acids.

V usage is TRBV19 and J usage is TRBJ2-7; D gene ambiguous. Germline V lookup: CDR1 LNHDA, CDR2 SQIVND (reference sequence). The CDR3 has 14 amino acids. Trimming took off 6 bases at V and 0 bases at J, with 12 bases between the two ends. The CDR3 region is CASRPGLYSYEQYF. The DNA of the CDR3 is TGTGCCAGTAGGCCCGGGCTCTACTCCTACGAGCAGTACTTC.

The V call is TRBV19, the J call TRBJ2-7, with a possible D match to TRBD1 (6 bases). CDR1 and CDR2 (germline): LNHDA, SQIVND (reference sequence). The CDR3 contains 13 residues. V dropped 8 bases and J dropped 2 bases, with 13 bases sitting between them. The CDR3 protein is CASSANRAYEQYF. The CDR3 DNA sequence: TGTGCCAGTTCAGCAAACAGGGCCTACGAGCAGTACTTC.

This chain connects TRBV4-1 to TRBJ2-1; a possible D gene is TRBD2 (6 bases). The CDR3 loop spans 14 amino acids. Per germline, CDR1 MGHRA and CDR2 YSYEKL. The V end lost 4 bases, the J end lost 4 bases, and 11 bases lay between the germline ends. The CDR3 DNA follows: TGCGCCAGCAGCCTCGGGACTGCATACAATGAGCAGTTCTTC. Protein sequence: CASSLGTAYNEQFF.

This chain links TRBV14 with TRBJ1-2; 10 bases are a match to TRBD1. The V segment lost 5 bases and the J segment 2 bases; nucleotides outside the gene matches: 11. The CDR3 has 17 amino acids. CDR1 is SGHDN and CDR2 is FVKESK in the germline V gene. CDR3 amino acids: CASSNLRDRGGNYGYTF. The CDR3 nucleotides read TGTGCCAGCAGCAACCTCCGGGACAGGGGTGGGAACTATGGCTACACCTTC. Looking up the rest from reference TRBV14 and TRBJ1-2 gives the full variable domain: EAGVTQFPSHSVIEKGQTVTLRCDPISGHDNLYWYRRVMGKEIKFLLHFVKESKQDESGMPNNRFLAERTGGTYSTLKVQPAELEDSGVYFCASSNLRDRGGNYGYTFGSGTRLTVV.

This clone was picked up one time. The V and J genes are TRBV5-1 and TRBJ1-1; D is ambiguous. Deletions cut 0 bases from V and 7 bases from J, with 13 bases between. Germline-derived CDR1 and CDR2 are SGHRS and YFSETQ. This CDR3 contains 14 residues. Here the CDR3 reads CASSLAEVGGEAFF. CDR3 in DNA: TGCGCCAGCAGCTTGGCCGAGGTGGGCGGTGAAGCTTTCTTT.

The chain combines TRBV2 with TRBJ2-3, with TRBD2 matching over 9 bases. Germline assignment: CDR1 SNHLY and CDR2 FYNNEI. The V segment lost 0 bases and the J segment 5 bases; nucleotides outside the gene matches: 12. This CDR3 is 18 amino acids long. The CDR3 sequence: CASSEAPASGEGRDTQYF. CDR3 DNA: TGTGCCAGCAGTGAAGCGCCGGCTAGCGGGGAGGGTAGAGATACGCAGTATTTT.

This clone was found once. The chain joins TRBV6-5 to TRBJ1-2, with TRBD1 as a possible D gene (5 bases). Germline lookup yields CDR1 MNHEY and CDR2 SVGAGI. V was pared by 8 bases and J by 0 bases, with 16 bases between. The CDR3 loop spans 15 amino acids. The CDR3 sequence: CASSFLRGPNYGYTF. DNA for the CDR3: TGTGCCAGCTCCTTCTTAAGGGGACCTAACTATGGCTACACCTTC.

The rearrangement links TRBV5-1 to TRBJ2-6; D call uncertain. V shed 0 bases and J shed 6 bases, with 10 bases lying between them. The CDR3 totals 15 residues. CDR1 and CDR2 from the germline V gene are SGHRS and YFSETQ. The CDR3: CASSLARYEANVLTF. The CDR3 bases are TGCGCCAGCAGCTTGGCACGTTATGAGGCCAACGTCCTGACTTTC.

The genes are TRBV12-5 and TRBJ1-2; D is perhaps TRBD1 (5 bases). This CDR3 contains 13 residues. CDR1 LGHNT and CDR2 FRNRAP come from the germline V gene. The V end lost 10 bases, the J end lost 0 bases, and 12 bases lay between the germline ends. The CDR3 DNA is TGTGCTACGACAGTTCAAGCTAACTATGGCTACACCTTC. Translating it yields CATTVQANYGYTF.

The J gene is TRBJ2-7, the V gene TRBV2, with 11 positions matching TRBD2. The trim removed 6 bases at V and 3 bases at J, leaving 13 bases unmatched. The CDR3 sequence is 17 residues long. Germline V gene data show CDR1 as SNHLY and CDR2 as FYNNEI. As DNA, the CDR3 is TGTGCCAGCAGGCCAGCCCTAGCGGGAGGCCGACACTACGAGCAGTACTTC. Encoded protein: CASRPALAGGRHYEQYF.

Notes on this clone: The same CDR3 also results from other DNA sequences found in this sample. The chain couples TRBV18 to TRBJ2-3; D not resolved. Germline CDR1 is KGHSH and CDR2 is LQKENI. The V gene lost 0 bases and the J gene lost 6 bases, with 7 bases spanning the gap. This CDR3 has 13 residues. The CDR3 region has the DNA TGTGCCAGCTCACCACCGGCCGGGGATACGCAGTATTTT. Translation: CASSPPAGDTQYF.

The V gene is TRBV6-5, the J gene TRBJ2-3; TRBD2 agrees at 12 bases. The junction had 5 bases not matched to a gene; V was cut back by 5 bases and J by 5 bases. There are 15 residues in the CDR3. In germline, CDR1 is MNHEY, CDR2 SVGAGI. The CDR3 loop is CASSQGLAGKDTQYF. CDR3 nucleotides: TGTGCCAGCAGTCAAGGACTAGCGGGAAAAGATACGCAGTATTTT.

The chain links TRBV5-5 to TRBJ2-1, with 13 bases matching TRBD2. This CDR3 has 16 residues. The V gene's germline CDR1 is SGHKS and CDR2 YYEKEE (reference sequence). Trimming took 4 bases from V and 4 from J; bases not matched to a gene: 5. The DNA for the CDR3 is TGTGCCAGCAGCCTGGGACTAGCGGGGAGTTACAATGAGCAGTTCTTC. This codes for CASSLGLAGSYNEQFF.

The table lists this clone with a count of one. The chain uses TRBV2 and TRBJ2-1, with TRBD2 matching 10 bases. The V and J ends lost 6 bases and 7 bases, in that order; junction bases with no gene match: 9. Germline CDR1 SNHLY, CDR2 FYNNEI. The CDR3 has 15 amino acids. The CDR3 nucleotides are TGTGCCAGCAGGATGGCTAGCGGGAGAGGGAATGAGCAGTTCTTC. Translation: CASRMASGRGNEQFF.

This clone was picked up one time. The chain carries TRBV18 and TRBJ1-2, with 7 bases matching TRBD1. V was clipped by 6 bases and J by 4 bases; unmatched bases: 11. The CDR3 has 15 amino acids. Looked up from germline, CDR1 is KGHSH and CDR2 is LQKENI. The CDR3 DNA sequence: TGTGCCAGCTCCCCTACTGGGACAGAGATCTATGGCTACACCTTC. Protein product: CASSPTGTEIYGYTF. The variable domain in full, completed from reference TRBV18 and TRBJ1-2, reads NAGVMQNPRHLVRRRGQEARLRCSPMKGHSHVYWYRQLPEEGLKFMVYLQKENIIDESGMPKERFSAEFPKEGPSILRIQQVVRGDSAAYFCASSPTGTEIYGYTFGSGTRLTVV.